A selection of T cell receptor beta chains follows, all from one sample in a study of blood T cell repertoires in COVID-19. Measured with immunoSEQ multiplex PCR; TCRdb has only the in-frame clones, and not every one. Of 210,000 or so clones listed, about 85% are singletons. The sample consisted of peripheral blood. The receptors originated from a woman between 18 and 30 years old who had recovered from COVID-19. Each CDR3 is given with its conserved first and last residue. D genes are given only for firm matches. Not all rows give a size; the values are once, few, many and, for expanded clones, a class.

j_call: TRBJ1-3; clone_size: NA; v_call: TRBV6-2/TRBV6-3; d_call: NA; cdr3_aa: CASSGGRPSSGNTIYF; cdr3_nt: TGTGCCAGCAGCGGGGGGAGGCCCTCCTCTGGAAACACCATATATTTT
j_call: TRBJ2-7; clone_size: NA; v_call: TRBV27; d_call: NA; cdr3_aa: CASRWDLNSYEQYF; cdr3_nt: TGTGCCAGCCGGTGGGACTTAAACTCCTACGAGCAGTACTTC
j_call: TRBJ1-5; clone_size: NA; v_call: TRBV6-2/TRBV6-3; d_call: TRBD1; cdr3_aa: CASSYSRQGGNQPQHF; cdr3_nt: TGTGCCAGCAGTTACTCGAGGCAGGGGGGCAATCAGCCCCAGCATTTT
j_call: TRBJ1-1; clone_size: once; v_call: TRBV3-1/TRBV3-2; d_call: TRBD1; cdr3_aa: CASSETGGIGAFF; cdr3_nt: TGTGCCAGCAGCGAGACAGGGGGAATTGGGGCTTTCTTT
j_call: TRBJ2-7; clone_size: NA; v_call: TRBV5-4; d_call: TRBD2; cdr3_aa: CASRRSGSGYEQYF; cdr3_nt: TGTGCCAGCAGACGCAGCGGGAGTGGATACGAGCAGTACTTC
j_call: TRBJ1-1; clone_size: NA; v_call: TRBV30; d_call: TRBD1; cdr3_aa: CAWSTGAGRNTEAFF; cdr3_nt: TGTGCCTGGAGTACAGGGGCCGGGCGGAACACTGAAGCTTTCTTT
j_call: TRBJ1-1; clone_size: NA; v_call: TRBV4-2; d_call: NA; cdr3_aa: CASSQDSGDKAYAFF; cdr3_nt: TGTGCCAGCAGCCAAGATAGTGGGGACAAGGCCTACGCTTTCTTT
j_call: TRBJ2-7; clone_size: NA; v_call: TRBV7-2; d_call: NA; cdr3_aa: CASSKKRASYEQYF; cdr3_nt: TGTGCCAGCAGCAAAAAGCGGGCCTCCTACGAGCAGTACTTC
j_call: TRBJ2-6; clone_size: NA; v_call: TRBV18; d_call: TRBD1; cdr3_aa: CASSRQGATGANVLTF; cdr3_nt: TGTGCCAGCTCACGACAGGGGGCTACCGGGGCCAACGTCCTGACTTTC
j_call: TRBJ1-2; clone_size: NA; v_call: TRBV11-1; d_call: NA; cdr3_aa: CASSWGRGRGYTF; cdr3_nt: TGTGCCAGCAGCTGGGGCCGAGGACGAGGCTACACCTTC
j_call: TRBJ2-4; clone_size: NA; v_call: TRBV6-6; d_call: TRBD2; cdr3_aa: CASGSGSGKNIQYF; cdr3_nt: TGTGCCAGCGGGAGCGGGAGTGGCAAAAACATTCAGTACTTC
j_call: TRBJ1-3; clone_size: NA; v_call: TRBV5-5; d_call: NA; cdr3_aa: CASQTEVFGNTIYF; cdr3_nt: TGTGCCAGTCAGACGGAGGTTTTTGGAAACACCATATATTTT
j_call: TRBJ1-3; clone_size: NA; v_call: TRBV4-2; d_call: NA; cdr3_aa: CASSQGTGGVGAGNTIYF; cdr3_nt: TGTGCCAGCAGCCAAGGAACGGGGGGGGTAGGGGCTGGAAACACCATATATTTT
j_call: TRBJ2-1; clone_size: NA; v_call: TRBV15; d_call: TRBD2; cdr3_aa: CATSRTGTSGYNEQFF; cdr3_nt: TGTGCCACCAGCAGAACCGGGACTAGCGGGTACAATGAGCAGTTCTTC
j_call: TRBJ2-1; clone_size: NA; v_call: TRBV7-3; d_call: TRBD2; cdr3_aa: CASSVTSTSGSLNEQFF; cdr3_nt: TGTGCCAGCAGCGTAACCTCGACTAGCGGGAGCCTCAATGAGCAGTTCTTC
j_call: TRBJ1-6; clone_size: NA; v_call: TRBV20-1; d_call: TRBD1; cdr3_aa: CSASPRTGGYNSPLHF; cdr3_nt: TGCAGTGCTAGTCCTCGGACAGGGGGCTATAATTCACCCCTCCACTTT
j_call: TRBJ2-2; clone_size: many; v_call: TRBV30; d_call: NA; cdr3_aa: CAWNDQAGATGELFF; cdr3_nt: TGTGCCTGGAATGATCAGGCAGGGGCCACCGGGGAGCTGTTTTTT
j_call: TRBJ2-1; clone_size: NA; v_call: TRBV19; d_call: NA; cdr3_aa: CASKPDSLIGQFF; cdr3_nt: TGTGCCAGTAAGCCCGACAGTCTGATAGGGCAGTTCTTC
j_call: TRBJ1-5; clone_size: NA; v_call: TRBV19; d_call: TRBD1; cdr3_aa: CASSIGDRGSYSNQPQHF; cdr3_nt: TGTGCCAGTAGTATAGGTGACAGGGGCTCGTATAGCAATCAGCCCCAGCATTTT
j_call: TRBJ2-5; clone_size: NA; v_call: TRBV9; d_call: TRBD2; cdr3_aa: CASSAGTRQETQYF; cdr3_nt: TGTGCCAGCAGCGCCGGGACTAGACAAGAGACCCAGTACTTC
j_call: TRBJ2-3; clone_size: NA; v_call: TRBV29-1; d_call: TRBD2; cdr3_aa: CSLHASSGRETDTQYF; cdr3_nt: TGCAGCCTTCACGCGTCTAGCGGGAGGGAGACAGATACGCAGTATTTT
j_call: TRBJ2-1; clone_size: NA; v_call: TRBV30; d_call: TRBD2; cdr3_aa: CAWSWGLAGEYNEQFF; cdr3_nt: TGTGCCTGGAGTTGGGGTCTAGCGGGGGAATACAATGAGCAGTTCTTC
j_call: TRBJ1-1; clone_size: NA; v_call: TRBV19; d_call: TRBD1; cdr3_aa: CASSPRGTANTEAFF; cdr3_nt: TGTGCCAGTAGTCCCCGGGGGACAGCGAACACTGAAGCTTTCTTT
j_call: TRBJ2-1; clone_size: NA; v_call: TRBV19; d_call: TRBD2; cdr3_aa: CASSSGRAINEQFF; cdr3_nt: TGTGCCAGTTCTAGCGGGAGGGCCATCAATGAGCAGTTCTTC
j_call: TRBJ1-1; clone_size: NA; v_call: TRBV27; d_call: NA; cdr3_aa: CASSPGGEGTEAFF; cdr3_nt: TGTGCCAGCAGTCCCGGGGGGGAGGGCACTGAAGCTTTCTTT
j_call: TRBJ1-2; clone_size: NA; v_call: TRBV7-2; d_call: TRBD1; cdr3_aa: CASTRGGTAYGYTF; cdr3_nt: TGTGCCAGCACCCGCGGGGGGACAGCCTATGGCTACACCTTC
j_call: TRBJ2-7; clone_size: few; v_call: TRBV6-2/TRBV6-3; d_call: TRBD2; cdr3_aa: CASSSSGRLEQYF; cdr3_nt: TGTGCCAGCAGTTCTAGCGGGAGGCTCGAGCAGTACTTC
j_call: TRBJ2-7; clone_size: NA; v_call: TRBV15; d_call: NA; cdr3_aa: CATSREQGEFSSYEQYF; cdr3_nt: TGTGCCACCAGCAGAGAACAGGGCGAATTTAGCTCCTACGAGCAGTACTTC
j_call: TRBJ2-1; clone_size: NA; v_call: TRBV11-1; d_call: TRBD2; cdr3_aa: CASSFFGTSAYNEQFF; cdr3_nt: TGTGCCAGCAGCTTTTTTGGGACTAGCGCCTACAATGAGCAGTTCTTC
j_call: TRBJ2-1; clone_size: NA; v_call: TRBV3-1/TRBV3-2; d_call: NA; cdr3_aa: CASSPRGSYNEQFF; cdr3_nt: TGTGCCAGCAGCCCTCGAGGATCCTACAATGAGCAGTTCTTC
j_call: TRBJ1-6; clone_size: once; v_call: TRBV9; d_call: NA; cdr3_aa: CASSQEADVYNSPLHF; cdr3_nt: TGTGCCAGCAGCCAAGAAGCGGACGTCTATAATTCACCCCTCCACTTT
j_call: TRBJ1-3; clone_size: NA; v_call: TRBV18; d_call: NA; cdr3_aa: CASSLTNPRNTIYF; cdr3_nt: TGTGCCAGCTCACTAACAAATCCGAGAAACACCATATATTTT
j_call: TRBJ2-1; clone_size: NA; v_call: TRBV7-9; d_call: TRBD2; cdr3_aa: CASSLVAGGQQFF; cdr3_nt: TGTGCCAGCAGCTTGGTAGCGGGAGGGCAGCAGTTCTTC
j_call: TRBJ2-7; clone_size: NA; v_call: TRBV5-6; d_call: NA; cdr3_aa: CASTLGGSSYEQYF; cdr3_nt: TGTGCCAGCACCCTTGGAGGTAGCTCCTACGAGCAGTACTTC
j_call: TRBJ2-1; clone_size: NA; v_call: TRBV5-1; d_call: TRBD2; cdr3_aa: CASSLRGREGYNEQFF; cdr3_nt: TGCGCCAGCAGCTTACGGGGGCGGGAGGGTTACAATGAGCAGTTCTTC
j_call: TRBJ2-1; clone_size: NA; v_call: TRBV27; d_call: NA; cdr3_aa: CASSLRRREGGSYNEQFF; cdr3_nt: TGTGCCAGCAGTTTAAGGAGGAGGGAGGGGGGATCCTACAATGAGCAGTTCTTC
j_call: TRBJ2-1; clone_size: NA; v_call: TRBV25-1; d_call: TRBD1; cdr3_aa: CASSEQGGHSYNEQFF; cdr3_nt: TGTGCCAGCAGTGAACAAGGGGGCCACTCCTACAATGAGCAGTTCTTC
j_call: TRBJ1-6; clone_size: NA; v_call: TRBV6-5; d_call: NA; cdr3_aa: CASSRTLHNSPLHF; cdr3_nt: TGTGCCAGCAGCCGGACTCTTCATAATTCACCCCTCCACTTT
j_call: TRBJ1-4; clone_size: few; v_call: TRBV7-9; d_call: NA; cdr3_aa: CASSHPGGGKLFF; cdr3_nt: TGTGCCAGCAGCCACCCAGGAGGTGGAAAACTGTTTTTT
j_call: TRBJ2-1; clone_size: NA; v_call: TRBV30; d_call: TRBD2; cdr3_aa: CVLAGAYNEQFF; cdr3_nt: TGTGTTCTAGCGGGAGCGTACAATGAGCAGTTCTTC
j_call: TRBJ2-7; clone_size: NA; v_call: TRBV6-6; d_call: NA; cdr3_aa: CASLGTESSYEQYF; cdr3_nt: TGTGCCAGCCTCGGCACAGAGAGCTCCTACGAGCAGTACTTC
j_call: TRBJ2-2; clone_size: few; v_call: TRBV16; d_call: TRBD2; cdr3_aa: CASSQGTSGNTGELFF; cdr3_nt: TGTGCCAGCAGCCAAGGGACTAGCGGGAACACCGGGGAGCTGTTTTTT